This section outlines one T cell receptor beta chain sequence together with its context. The clone's antigen remains unknown. No much larger clone is present one base from it, and per-base qualities are unavailable. TCRbeta CDR3 regions were amplified from genomic DNA using the immunoSEQ Assay, a bias-controlled multiplex PCR. The published analysis was carried out like this. Nucleated cell counts per sample were estimated from amplification of reference gene primers within the assay. To quantify the absolute abundance of each unique TCRbeta CDR3 rearrangement, sequence reads were collapsed and filtered. For each sample, productive Simpson clonality was calculated as the square root of Simpson's diversity index across productive rearrangements. The table comes from immuneACCESS by way of TCRdb, which keeps in-frame sequences with V and J called. Part of the clones is missing from these tables; in studies checked, under half for an unresolved V gene and the rest for unknown reasons. Clone size and V and J calls were adopted from that table, with D and trimming inferred from the DNA. This sample is represented by around 250,000 clones; roughly nine tenths of them were singletons. Around 5.9% of the sample belongs to the ten largest clones.

The germline V gene encodes CDR1 SGHNT and CDR2 YENEEA. Trimming removed 5 bases from V and 0 bases from J; the gene matches leave 5 bases unexplained. The CDR3, cysteine through phenylalanine, is 15 amino acids long. Only the CDR3 portion is preserved as DNA: 45 bases, with reading frame beginning at the first base. These data come from a study of blood T cell repertoires in COVID-19 (dated by TCRdb to 2018 to 2021). Regarding the study in general: The collaborator samples originated in the United States, Italy and Spain and spanned the acute and convalescent phases of COVID-19. The prospective study material was composed of cDNA or gDNA derived from T cells, B-cell-depleted T cells, or PBMCs. Subjects who had been exposed to COVID-19, were actively infected with it, or had recovered from it provided the deeply sampled blood TCRbeta repertoires that made up the dataset. The repertoires were released in a freely available public database meant as a resource for research on the immune response to SARS-CoV-2. Samples were obtained from the ongoing ImmuneRACE study (first 160 participants) and from over 1,000 subjects provided by 6 global collaborators. The sample metadata nearly always contained a de-identified subject ID, COVID-19 status, age in years and sex. HLA class I and class II types, where available, came from metadata supplied by the sample provider rather than from assay-based typing.

Whole blood was collected in K2EDTA tubes by collaborating institutions according to the institutions' own protocols. Collaborator samples were shipped for TCRbeta analysis as frozen whole blood, isolated PBMCs, or DNA extracted from either sample type. Beyond this particular receptor, the publication reports: Clinical and demographic metadata were provided uncurated, with the amount varying by source and participant.

Material for sequencing was peripheral blood. The rearranged chain carries TRBV11-3 and TRBJ2-3, with 7 middle bases fitting TRBD1. The TCR originated in a man aged 60-69 years with acute or convalescent COVID-19. The DNA reads as follows: TGTGCCAGCAGCCCGGGGACAGCTAGCACAGATACGCAGTATTTT. Translation gives CASSPGTASTDTQYF.